The clone carrying this T cell receptor beta chain was recorded at least ten times. Its antigen is still unknown. The data were obtained in a study of Graves' ophthalmopathy and Graves' hyperthyroidism. The study's findings and limits: Most thyroid clonotypes with frequency above 0.001 were detected in blood too. In separating ophthalmopathy from stable hyperthyroidism, a 13-signature model achieved 85% to 90% sensitivity and nearly 84% specificity.

Moderate-to-severe activity, CAS ≥3, NOSPECS ≥4 and a duration under 3 months were seen in donors with ophthalmopathy. Ineligible for inclusion were patients with other autoimmune diseases, uncontrolled infections, pregnancy or lactation. Germline values: CDR1 MNHEY, CDR2 SVGAGI. The V segment lost 9 bases and the J segment 5 bases; nucleotides outside the gene matches: 7. This CDR3 contains 13 residues. The authors amplified TCR beta CDR3 regions from RNA transcripts. RT-PCR was first run with HTBI primers, then multiplex PCR in a second round. TCRdb fed the multiplex PCR reads into MiXCR, producing one record per CDR3 protein. The sample consists of about half a million distinct CDR3 sequences, roughly an eighth of them appearing once.

Sample: blood. The chain has TRBV6-5 and TRBJ2-5, with 9 bases identical to TRBD1. The TCR comes from a woman aged 25 to 39 with Graves' ophthalmopathy. CDR3 region: CASAGDRGETQYF. Written as DNA, the CDR3 is TGTGCCAGTGCTGGAGACAGGGGGGAGACCCAGTACTTC.